This T cell receptor beta chain derives from a study of shared clonotypes between healthy human individuals. Assay: immunoSEQ multiplex PCR; the TCRdb copy retains only in-frame clones and omits some. The table has roughly 2.2 million clones, under 95% seen once. Germline V CDR1 and CDR2: MGHRA, YSYEKL. This CDR3 is 16 amino acids long. The germline V and J ends were trimmed by 0 bases and 0 bases, with 12 bases remaining between them. The sequenced sample was naive CD4+ T cells from PBMCs. Subset described: CD45RA+ positively selected. The genes are TRBV4-1 and TRBJ2-7; TRBD2 might be the D (6 bases). This receptor was identified in a man aged 18 to 29 in good health. Some clones in this sample may be carry-over from other donors' samples. The CDR3 loop is CASSQDPGSSSYEQYF. CDR3 sequence (DNA): TGCGCCAGCAGCCAAGATCCCGGGAGTTCCTCCTACGAGCAGTACTTC.